This T cell receptor beta chain was obtained from a study of cytomegalovirus exposure and HLA in healthy donors. General observations from the study: Cytomegalovirus status was reportedly diagnosed by the classifier with high sensitivity and specificity.

A note on this clone: Antigen unknown.

The donors gave bone marrow, and they were healthy. The PCR contained 60 Vbeta and 13 Jbeta primers. TCRdb's table, derived via immunoSEQ multiplex PCR, lists solely in-frame clones and lacks some. Among approximately 160,000 clones listed, approximately 77% were seen once. The V gene lost 7 bases and the J gene lost 2 bases, with 13 bases spanning the gap. The V gene's germline CDR1 is SGHRS and CDR2 YFSETQ. The CDR3 loop spans 15 amino acids. This receptor was identified in a man aged 18-30 years in good health and CMV-seronegative. This chain links TRBV5-1 with TRBJ2-6; weak D call: TRBD1 (6 bases). Specimen: PBMCs. The CDR3: CASHPGQTGANVLTF. The CDR3 nucleotides are TGCGCCAGCCATCCCGGACAGACTGGGGCCAACGTCCTGACTTTC.